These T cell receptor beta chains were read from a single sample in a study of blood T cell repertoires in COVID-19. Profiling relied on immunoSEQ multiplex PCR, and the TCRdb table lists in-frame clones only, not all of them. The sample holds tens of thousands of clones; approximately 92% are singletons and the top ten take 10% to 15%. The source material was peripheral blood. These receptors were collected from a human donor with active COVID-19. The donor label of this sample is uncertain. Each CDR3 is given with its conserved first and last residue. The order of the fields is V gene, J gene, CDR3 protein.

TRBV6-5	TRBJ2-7	CASRSDTVSYEQYF
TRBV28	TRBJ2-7	CASSLGASRRPYEQYF
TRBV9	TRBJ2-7	CASSVEYLTEQYF
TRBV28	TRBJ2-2	CASGLEQGSAGELFF
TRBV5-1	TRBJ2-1	CASSLDNNEQFF
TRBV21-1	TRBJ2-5	CASSQRRGLAGGIQETQYF
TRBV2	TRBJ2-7	CASREGGVWDEQYF
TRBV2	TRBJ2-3	CASSLTNTDTQYF
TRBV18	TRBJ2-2	CASSPEGGTGELFF
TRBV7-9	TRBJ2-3	CASSLRGSTDTQYF
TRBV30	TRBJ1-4	CAWSATDIATNEKLFF
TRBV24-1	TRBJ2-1	CATSDAGPNNEQFF
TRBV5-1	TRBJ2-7	CASSLGQGLSDEQYF
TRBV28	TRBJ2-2	CASRTSGGAGELFF
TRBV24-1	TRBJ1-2	CATSDTGDVANYGYTF
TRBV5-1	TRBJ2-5	CASSSDRVGQETQYF
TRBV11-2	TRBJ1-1	CASSLVRAGGNTEAFF
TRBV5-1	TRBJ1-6	CASSSGTGLNSPLHF
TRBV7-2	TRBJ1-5	CASSLEYSPAPQHF
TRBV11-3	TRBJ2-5	CASRIAGGLGETQYF
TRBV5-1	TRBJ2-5	CASSPQAARTQETQYF
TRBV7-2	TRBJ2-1	CASTLGRGQKQFF
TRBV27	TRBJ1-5	CASSLSGRNQPQHF
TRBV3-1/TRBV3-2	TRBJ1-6	CASSQEQGSSYNSPLHF
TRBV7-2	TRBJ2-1	CASSFRRTTYNEQFF
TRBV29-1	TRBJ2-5	CSAGGSSETQYF
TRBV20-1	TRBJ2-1	CSARVRGEQFF
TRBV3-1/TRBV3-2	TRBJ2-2	CASSLNTSLREGATGELFF